This T cell receptor (beta chain) was found in a study of cytomegalovirus exposure and HLA in healthy donors. Overall study context: Around 85 million unique TCR sequences came from HLA-typed donors in an early release.

Trimming shortened V by 3 bases and J by 0 bases, and 9 bases separated the two germline ends. The length of the CDR3 is 15 residues. The germline V gene encodes CDR1 MDHEN and CDR2 SYDVKM. The study ran its PCR with 60 Vbeta and 13 Jbeta primers. As processed by the authors: In a later analysis, the count reached 82 million or so unique TCR beta chains, with about 12 million shared. Here immunoSEQ multiplex PCR was the method, and the copy in TCRdb shows in-frame clones only, minus some. The DNA gave D and trimming, while V, J and clone size come from that table. This table has roughly 80,000 clones, around 80% appearing once.

The sequenced sample consisted of PBMCs. The genes are TRBV28 and TRBJ1-5; possible D gene TRBD1, 5 bases. The clonotype comes from a male donor in good health and CMV-seronegative. CDR3 sequence reads: CASSFGGYSNQPQHF. CDR3 in DNA: TGTGCCAGCAGTTTCGGGGGGTATAGCAATCAGCCCCAGCATTTT.